Described below is a single TCR beta chain sequence and its context. Source study methods: Estimated nucleated cell counts came from reference gene primer amplification. The data were produced by immunoSEQ multiplex PCR, yet TCRdb's version contains in-frame clones alone and is incomplete. For V, J and clone size, that table is used; D and trimming come from the DNA. The data show tens of thousands of clones, around 86% seen once. This entry belongs to a study of blood T cell repertoires in COVID-19. Overall study context: Sources were T cells, B-cell-depleted T cells, or PBMCs; the material itself was cDNA or gDNA.

A Seattle source enrolled patients during active infection and followed them longitudinally. This clonotype was obtained from a woman aged 80 or over with COVID-19, enrolled during active disease. The specimen sequenced was peripheral blood.

The CDR3 region is CAISEFHSGQFETQYF. CDR3 sequence (DNA): TGTGCCATCAGTGAGTTCCACTCGGGACAGTTTGAGACCCAGTACTTC. The chain is built from TRBV10-3 and TRBJ2-5, with TRBD1 identical over 7 bases. CDR1 and CDR2 from the germline V gene are ENHRY and SYGVKD. The CDR3 spans 16 residues. The V gene end was trimmed by 1 base and the J gene end by 5 bases; junction bases not matched to a gene: 10.